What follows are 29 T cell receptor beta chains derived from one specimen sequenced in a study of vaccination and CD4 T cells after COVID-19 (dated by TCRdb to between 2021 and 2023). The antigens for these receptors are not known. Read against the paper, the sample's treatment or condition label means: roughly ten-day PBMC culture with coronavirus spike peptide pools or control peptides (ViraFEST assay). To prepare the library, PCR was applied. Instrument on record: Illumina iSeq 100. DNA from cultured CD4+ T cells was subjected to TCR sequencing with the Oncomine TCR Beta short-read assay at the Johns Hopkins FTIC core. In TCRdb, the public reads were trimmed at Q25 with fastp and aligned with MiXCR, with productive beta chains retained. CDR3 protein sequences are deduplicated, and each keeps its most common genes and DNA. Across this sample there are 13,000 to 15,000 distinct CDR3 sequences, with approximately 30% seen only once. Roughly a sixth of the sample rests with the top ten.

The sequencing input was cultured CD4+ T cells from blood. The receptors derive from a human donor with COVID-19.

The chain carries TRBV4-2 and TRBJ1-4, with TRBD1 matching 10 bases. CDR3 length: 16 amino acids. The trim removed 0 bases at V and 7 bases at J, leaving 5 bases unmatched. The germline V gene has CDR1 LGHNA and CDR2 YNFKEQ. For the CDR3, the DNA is TGTGCCAGCAGCCAAGAGTGGACAGGGGGTCTTGAAAAACTGTTTTTT. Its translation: CASSQEWTGGLEKLFF.

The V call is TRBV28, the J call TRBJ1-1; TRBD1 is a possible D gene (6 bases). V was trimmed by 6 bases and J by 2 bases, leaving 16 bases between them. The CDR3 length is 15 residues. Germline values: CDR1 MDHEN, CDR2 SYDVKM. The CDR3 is CASSPPGGGNTEAFF. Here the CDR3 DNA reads TGTGCCAGCAGCCCCCCCGGGGGCGGAAACACTGAAGCTTTCTTT.

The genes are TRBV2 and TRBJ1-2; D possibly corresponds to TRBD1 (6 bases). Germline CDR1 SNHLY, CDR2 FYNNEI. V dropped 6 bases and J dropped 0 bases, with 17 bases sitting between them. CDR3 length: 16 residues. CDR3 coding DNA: TGTGCCAGCAGGTACAGGGCCCCAACCGCTAACTATGGCTACACCTTC. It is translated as CASRYRAPTANYGYTF.

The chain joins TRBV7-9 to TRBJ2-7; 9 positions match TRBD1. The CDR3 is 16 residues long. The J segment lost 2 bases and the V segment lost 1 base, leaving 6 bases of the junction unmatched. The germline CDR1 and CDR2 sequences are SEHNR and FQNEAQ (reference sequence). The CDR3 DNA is TGTGCCAGCAGCTTAGTTGTGACAGGGGGGACCTACGAGCAGTACTTC. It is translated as CASSLVVTGGTYEQYF.

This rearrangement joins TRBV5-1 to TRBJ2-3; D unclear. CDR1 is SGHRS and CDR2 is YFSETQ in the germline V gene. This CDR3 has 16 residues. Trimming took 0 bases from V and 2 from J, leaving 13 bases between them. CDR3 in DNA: TGCGCCAGCAGCTTGGCTAGTCAAGCCCTCACAGATACGCAGTATTTT. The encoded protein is CASSLASQALTDTQYF.

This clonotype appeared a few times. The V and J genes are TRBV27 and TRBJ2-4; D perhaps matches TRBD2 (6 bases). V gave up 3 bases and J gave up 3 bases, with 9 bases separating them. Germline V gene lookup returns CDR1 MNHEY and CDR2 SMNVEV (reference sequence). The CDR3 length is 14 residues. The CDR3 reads CASSFGGIKNIQYF. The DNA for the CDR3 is TGTGCCAGCAGTTTTGGAGGGATCAAAAACATTCAGTACTTC.

CDR3 region: CASSSRYGNTIYF. The CDR3 DNA sequence: TGTGCCAGCAGTTCCAGATATGGAAACACCATATATTTT. This chain joins TRBV6-5 and TRBJ1-3; D is unresolved. The CDR3 spans 13 residues. In germline, CDR1 is MNHEY, CDR2 SVGAGI. The V gene lost 4 bases and the J gene lost 3 bases, with 7 bases spanning the gap.

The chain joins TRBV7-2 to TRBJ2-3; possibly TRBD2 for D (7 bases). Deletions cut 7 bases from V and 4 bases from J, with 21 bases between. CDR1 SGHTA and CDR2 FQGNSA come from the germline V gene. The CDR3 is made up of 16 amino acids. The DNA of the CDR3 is TGTGCCAGCAAACCGAGGGGGGGAGCTAACGCAGATACGCAGTATTTT. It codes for CASKPRGGANADTQYF.

The CDR3 protein is CASSVGANTEAFF. CDR3 coding DNA: TGTGCCAGCAGCGTAGGGGCGAACACTGAAGCTTTCTTT. The V gene is TRBV9, the J gene TRBJ1-1, with D unresolved. Trimming took off 0 bases at V and 1 base at J, with 4 bases between the two ends. The CDR3 consists of 13 residues. Germline values: CDR1 SGDLS, CDR2 YYNGEE.

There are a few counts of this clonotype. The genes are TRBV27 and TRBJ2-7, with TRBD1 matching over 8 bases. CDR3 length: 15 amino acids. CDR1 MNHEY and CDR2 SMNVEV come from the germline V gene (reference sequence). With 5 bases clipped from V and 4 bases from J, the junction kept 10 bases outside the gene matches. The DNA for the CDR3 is TGTGCCAGCAGTACCACGACAGGGGCGGAATACGAGCAGTACTTC. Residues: CASSTTTGAEYEQYF.

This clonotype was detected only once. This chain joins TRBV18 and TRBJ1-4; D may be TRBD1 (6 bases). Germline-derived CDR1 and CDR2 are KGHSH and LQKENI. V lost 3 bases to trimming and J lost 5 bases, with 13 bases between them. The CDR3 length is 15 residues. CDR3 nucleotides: TGTGCCAGCTCACCCGGACAGAACCTAAATGAAAAACTGTTTTTT. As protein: CASSPGQNLNEKLFF.

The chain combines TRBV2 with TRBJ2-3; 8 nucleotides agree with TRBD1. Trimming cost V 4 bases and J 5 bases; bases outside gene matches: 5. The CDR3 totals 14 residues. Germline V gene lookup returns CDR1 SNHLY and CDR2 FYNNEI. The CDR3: CASSGDRGKDTQYF. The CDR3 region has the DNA TGTGCCAGCAGTGGTGACAGGGGAAAAGATACGCAGTATTTT.

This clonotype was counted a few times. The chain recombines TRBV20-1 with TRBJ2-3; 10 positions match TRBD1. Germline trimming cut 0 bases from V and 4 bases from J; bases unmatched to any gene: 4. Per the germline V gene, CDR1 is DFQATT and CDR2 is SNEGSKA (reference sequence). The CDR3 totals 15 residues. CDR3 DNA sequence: TGCAGTGCTAGAGATGCGGGACAGGGGTCAGATACGCAGTATTTT. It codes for CSARDAGQGSDTQYF.

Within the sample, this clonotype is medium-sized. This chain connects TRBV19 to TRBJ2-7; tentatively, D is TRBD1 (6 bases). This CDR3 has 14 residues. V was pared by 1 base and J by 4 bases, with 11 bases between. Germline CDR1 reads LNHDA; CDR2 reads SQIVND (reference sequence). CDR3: CASSIGTVLYEQYF. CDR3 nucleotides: TGTGCCAGTAGTATAGGGACAGTACTTTACGAGCAGTACTTC.

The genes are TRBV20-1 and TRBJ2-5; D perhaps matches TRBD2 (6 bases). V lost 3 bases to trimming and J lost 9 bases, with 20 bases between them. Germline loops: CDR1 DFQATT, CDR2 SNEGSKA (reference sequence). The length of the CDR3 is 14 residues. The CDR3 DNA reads TGCAGTGCTAGGGCTAGCGAGGACAAGAGACCCCAGTACTTC. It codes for CSARASEDKRPQYF.

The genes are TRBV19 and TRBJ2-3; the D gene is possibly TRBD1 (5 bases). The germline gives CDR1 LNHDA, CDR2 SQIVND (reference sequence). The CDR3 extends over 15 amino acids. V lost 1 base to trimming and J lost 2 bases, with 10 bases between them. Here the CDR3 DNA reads TGTGCCAGTAGTATAGGGGGCAAAATCACAGATACGCAGTATTTT. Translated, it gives CASSIGGKITDTQYF.

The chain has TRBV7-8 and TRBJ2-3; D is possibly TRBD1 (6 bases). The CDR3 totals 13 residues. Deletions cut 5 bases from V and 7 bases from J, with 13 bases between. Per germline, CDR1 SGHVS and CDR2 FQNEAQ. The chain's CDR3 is CASSPPQGHTQYF. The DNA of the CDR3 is TGTGCCAGCAGCCCTCCCCAGGGGCATACGCAGTATTTT.

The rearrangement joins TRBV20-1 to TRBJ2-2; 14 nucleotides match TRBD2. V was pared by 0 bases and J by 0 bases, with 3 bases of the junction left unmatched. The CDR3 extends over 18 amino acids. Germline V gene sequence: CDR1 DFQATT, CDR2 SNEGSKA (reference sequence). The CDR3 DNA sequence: TGCAGTGCTAGAGATGGACTAGCGGGGGGATCGAACACCGGGGAGCTGTTTTTT. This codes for CSARDGLAGGSNTGELFF.

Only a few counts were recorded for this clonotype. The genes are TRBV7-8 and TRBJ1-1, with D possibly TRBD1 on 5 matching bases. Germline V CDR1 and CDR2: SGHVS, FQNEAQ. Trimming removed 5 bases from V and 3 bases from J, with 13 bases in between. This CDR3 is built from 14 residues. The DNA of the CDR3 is TGTGCCAGCAGCCGCGGGGGAGACGACACTGAAGCTTTCTTT. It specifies CASSRGGDDTEAFF.

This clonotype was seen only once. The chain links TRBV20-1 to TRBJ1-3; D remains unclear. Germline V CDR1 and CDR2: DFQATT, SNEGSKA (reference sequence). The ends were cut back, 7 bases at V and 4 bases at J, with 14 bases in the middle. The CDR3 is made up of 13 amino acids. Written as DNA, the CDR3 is TGCAGTGTTTACGCCGGGCCGGGAAACACCATATATTTT. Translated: CSVYAGPGNTIYF.

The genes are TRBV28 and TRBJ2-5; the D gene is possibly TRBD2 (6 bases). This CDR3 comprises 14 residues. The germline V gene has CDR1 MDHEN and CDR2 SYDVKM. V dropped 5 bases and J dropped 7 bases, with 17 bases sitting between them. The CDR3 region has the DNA TGTGCCAGCAGTCGGGACTCCCCGAGAGCGACCCAGTACTTC. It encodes CASSRDSPRATQYF.

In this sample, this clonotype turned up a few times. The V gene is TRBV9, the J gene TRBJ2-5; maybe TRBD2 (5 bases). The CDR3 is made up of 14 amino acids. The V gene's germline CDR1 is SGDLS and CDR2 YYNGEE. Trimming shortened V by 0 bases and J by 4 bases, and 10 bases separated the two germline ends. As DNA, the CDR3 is TGTGCCAGCAGCGTAGGAGGGTTGAGAGAGACCCAGTACTTC. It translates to CASSVGGLRETQYF. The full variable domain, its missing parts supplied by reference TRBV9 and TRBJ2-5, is DSGVTQTPKHLITATGQRVTLRCSPRSGDLSVYWYQQSLDQGLQFLIQYYNGEERAKGNILERFSAQQFPDLHSELNLSSLELGDSALYFCASSVGGLRETQYFGPGTRLLVL.

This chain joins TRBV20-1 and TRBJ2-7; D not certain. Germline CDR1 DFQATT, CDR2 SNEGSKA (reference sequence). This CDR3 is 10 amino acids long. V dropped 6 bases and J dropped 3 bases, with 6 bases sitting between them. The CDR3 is CSAVYYEQYF. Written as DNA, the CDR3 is TGCAGTGCAGTCTACTACGAGCAGTACTTC.

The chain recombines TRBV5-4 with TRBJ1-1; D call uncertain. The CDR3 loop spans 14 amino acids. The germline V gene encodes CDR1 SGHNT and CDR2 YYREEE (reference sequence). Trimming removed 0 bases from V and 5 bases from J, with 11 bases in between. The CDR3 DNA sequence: TGTGCCAGCAGCTTGGGGGCGGTAGGGACTGAAGCTTTCTTT. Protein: CASSLGAVGTEAFF.

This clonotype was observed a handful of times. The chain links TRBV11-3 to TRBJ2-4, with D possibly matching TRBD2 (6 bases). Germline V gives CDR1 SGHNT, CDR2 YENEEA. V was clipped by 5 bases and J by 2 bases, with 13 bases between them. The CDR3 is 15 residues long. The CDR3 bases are TGTGCCAGCAGCCAAGTAGGAGGGACCAAAAACATTCAGTACTTC. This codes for CASSQVGGTKNIQYF.

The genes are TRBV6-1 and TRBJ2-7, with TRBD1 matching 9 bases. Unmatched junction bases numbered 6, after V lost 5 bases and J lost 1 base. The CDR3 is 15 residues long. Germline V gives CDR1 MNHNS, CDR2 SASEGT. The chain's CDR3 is CASSPPGQGSYEQYF. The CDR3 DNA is TGTGCCAGCAGTCCTCCGGGACAGGGTTCCTACGAGCAGTACTTC.

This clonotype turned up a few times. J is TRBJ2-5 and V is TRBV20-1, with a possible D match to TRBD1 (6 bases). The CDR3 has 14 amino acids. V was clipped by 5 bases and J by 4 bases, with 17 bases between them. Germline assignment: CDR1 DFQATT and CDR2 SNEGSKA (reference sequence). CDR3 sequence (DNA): TGCAGTGCTCAACAGGGCTTACTGGGAGAGACCCAGTACTTC. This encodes CSAQQGLLGETQYF.

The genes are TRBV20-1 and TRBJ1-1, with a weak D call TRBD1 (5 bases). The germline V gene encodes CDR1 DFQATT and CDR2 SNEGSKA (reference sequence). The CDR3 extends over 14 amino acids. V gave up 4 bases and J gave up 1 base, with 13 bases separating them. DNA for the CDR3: TGCAGTGCTATCCGGGACGGGGGGAACACTGAAGCTTTCTTT. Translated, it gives CSAIRDGGNTEAFF.

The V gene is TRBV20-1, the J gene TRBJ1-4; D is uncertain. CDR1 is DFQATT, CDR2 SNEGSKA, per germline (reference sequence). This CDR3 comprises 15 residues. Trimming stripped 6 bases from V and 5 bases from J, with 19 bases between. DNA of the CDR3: TGCAGTGCGAGTAAGGCATTCAGGTCAAATGAAAAACTGTTTTTT. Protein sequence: CSASKAFRSNEKLFF.